One and the same sample provided the 29 T cell receptor beta chains below, sequenced in a study of Ad26.COV2.S vaccination and SARS-CoV-2 variants. Here immunoSEQ multiplex PCR was the method, and the copy in TCRdb shows in-frame clones only, minus some. The data contain some 390,000 clones, about nine tenths of them singletons. As for treatment: 19 received Ad26.COV2.S at low or high dose, single or two shots; about 5 received placebo; per-sample allocation not given. Samples came from day 63 after the first vaccine or placebo injection. The sample consisted of peripheral blood, taken in a trial of Ad26.COV2.S vaccine versus placebo. The receptors shown here come from a person aged 18-60 years who received the Ad26.COV2.S COVID-19 vaccine or a placebo.

V usage is TRBV7-2 and J usage is TRBJ1-1; D might be TRBD1 (6 bases). This CDR3 has 14 residues. Germline V CDR1 and CDR2: SGHTA, FQGNSA. V was clipped by 0 bases and J by 5 bases, with 10 bases between them. The CDR3 sequence is CASSLAKGVTEAFF. CDR3 nucleotides: TGTGCCAGCAGCTTAGCTAAGGGGGTAACTGAAGCTTTCTTT.

Concerning this clone itself: Other nucleotide sequences from this sample produce the same CDR3. J is TRBJ1-6 and V is TRBV12-3 or TRBV12-4; D unresolved. The CDR3 length is 12 residues. V was cut by 6 bases and J by 7 bases, with 7 bases left in between. For the CDR3, the DNA is TGTGCCAGCAGCTTCCCGAATTCACCCCTCCACTTT. Encoded protein: CASSFPNSPLHF.

The chain combines TRBV11-2 with TRBJ2-7; 9 bases align to TRBD1. The germline CDR1 and CDR2 sequences are SGHAT and FQNNGV. V trimming: 4 bases; J trimming: 6 bases; junction bases outside the gene matches: 7. The CDR3 is 14 amino acids. The CDR3 here is CASSYDRGIGEQYF. The CDR3 region has the DNA TGTGCCAGCAGCTACGACAGGGGGATAGGCGAGCAGTACTTC. Full variable domain (outside the CDR3, taken from reference TRBV11-2 and TRBJ2-7): EAGVAQSPRYKIIEKRQSVAFWCNPISGHATLYWYQQILGQGPKLLIQFQNNGVVDDSQLPKDRFSAERLKGVDSTLKIQPAKLEDSAVYLCASSYDRGIGEQYFGPGTRLTVT.

The V gene is TRBV7-9, the J gene TRBJ2-3, with 9 bases lining up with TRBD1. With V trimmed by 2 bases and J by 6 bases, 6 bases remained unmatched. Germline CDR1 reads SEHNR; CDR2 reads FQNEAQ (reference sequence). The CDR3 contains 15 residues. The CDR3 sequence: CASSLWTGASDTQYF. DNA of the CDR3: TGTGCCAGCAGCTTATGGACAGGGGCATCCGATACGCAGTATTTT.

This chain uses TRBV15 with TRBJ1-5; D unresolved. V lost 1 base to trimming and J lost 0 bases, with 7 bases between them. Germline V gives CDR1 LNHNV, CDR2 YYDKDF (reference sequence). The CDR3 covers 15 residues. The CDR3, as DNA: TGTGCCACCAGCAGAGTTGCGGGTAGCAATCAGCCCCAGCATTTT. Translated: CATSRVAGSNQPQHF.

This clone has a handful of counts. V gene TRBV24-1 combines with J gene TRBJ2-3; D remains unclear. CDR3 length: 12 residues. Germline lookup yields CDR1 KGHDR and CDR2 SFDVKD. With 4 bases removed from V and 2 bases from J, the gap between germline ends came to 3 bases. The CDR3 reads CATSDSTDTQYF. The CDR3 DNA reads TGTGCCACCAGTGACTCCACAGATACGCAGTATTTT.

V is TRBV7-9 and J is TRBJ1-1; TRBD1 matches 8 bases. Germline CDR1 is SEHNR and CDR2 is FQNEAQ (reference sequence). This CDR3 spans 16 amino acids. V lost 2 bases to trimming and J lost 1 base; unmatched junction nucleotides: 6. In DNA, the CDR3 is TGTGCCAGCAGCTTACGGACAGGGCTCCAGAACACTGAAGCTTTCTTT. Its translation is CASSLRTGLQNTEAFF.

CDR3 sequence reads: CASRRAGGPFNEQFF. In nucleotides, the CDR3 is TGTGCCAGCCGTAGGGCCGGGGGGCCTTTCAATGAGCAGTTCTTC. The chain couples TRBV11-2 to TRBJ2-1, with a possible D match to TRBD2 (7 bases). CDR3 size: 15 residues. CDR1 and CDR2 from the germline V gene are SGHAT and FQNNGV. Trimming removed 8 bases at V and 6 bases at J, with 20 bases between.

The rearrangement joins TRBV7-8 to TRBJ1-1; D not certain. The V and J ends lost 1 base and 1 base respectively, with 7 bases between them. This CDR3 has 14 residues. Germline-derived CDR1 and CDR2 are SGHVS and FQNEAQ. The CDR3 region has the DNA TGTGCCAGCAGCTTAGAGCTCGAGAACACTGAAGCTTTCTTT. Translating gives CASSLELENTEAFF.

The rearrangement joins TRBV6-1 to TRBJ2-7; D ambiguous. Germline CDR1 MNHNS, CDR2 SASEGT. V dropped 1 base and J dropped 5 bases, with 9 bases sitting between them. This CDR3 contains 13 residues. CDR3 sequence (DNA): TGTGCCAGCAGTGAAGATCTAGTCGACGAGCAGTACTTC. Its translation: CASSEDLVDEQYF.

This chain links TRBV11-2 with TRBJ1-3, with D maybe TRBD1 (6 bases). Trimming shortened V by 3 bases and J by 0 bases, and 12 bases separated the two germline ends. This CDR3 is built from 16 residues. Germline V gene sequence: CDR1 SGHAT, CDR2 FQNNGV. The CDR3 region has the DNA TGTGCCAGCAGCTTTGACAGGCCATACTCTGGAAACACCATATATTTT. Translated, it gives CASSFDRPYSGNTIYF.

J is TRBJ2-3 and V is TRBV7-2, with a weak D call TRBD2 (6 bases). Germline lookup yields CDR1 SGHTA and CDR2 FQGNSA. The CDR3 covers 12 residues. With 2 bases removed from V and 12 bases from J, the gap between germline ends came to 12 bases. The CDR3 region is CASSLSAGTQYF. As DNA, the CDR3 is TGTGCCAGCAGCTTATCGGCCGGGACTCAGTATTTT.

This clone was recorded a few times. This chain links TRBV3-1 (or the pseudogene TRBV3-2) with TRBJ2-5; no clear D. The CDR3 length is 14 residues. The germline CDR1 and CDR2 sequences are LGHDT and YNNKEL (reference sequence). Deletions cut 4 bases from V and 5 bases from J, with 14 bases between. The CDR3 nucleotides are TGTGCCAGCAGCCGGCGGACCTTGGGGGAGACCCAGTACTTC. Its translation: CASSRRTLGETQYF.

The rearrangement joins TRBV19 to TRBJ1-1, with D unresolved. This CDR3 spans 14 amino acids. Germline V gene lookup returns CDR1 LNHDA and CDR2 SQIVND (reference sequence). Trimming pared 7 bases from V and 1 base from J, leaving 13 bases between. The CDR3 region has the DNA TGTGCCAGTATGCTGTTATTAGGGAACACTGAAGCTTTCTTT. Amino acids: CASMLLLGNTEAFF.

The J gene is TRBJ1-4, the V gene TRBV2; weak D call: TRBD1 (6 bases). Germline V CDR1 and CDR2: SNHLY, FYNNEI. The CDR3 totals 16 residues. Between the trimmed V and J ends, which lost 5 bases and 0 bases, there was a span of 13 bases. The CDR3 bases are TGTGCCAGCAGTCTTCAGGGGCGAGCAACTAATGAAAAACTGTTTTTT. Translation: CASSLQGRATNEKLFF. Using reference TRBV2 and TRBJ1-4 for the parts outside the CDR3, the full variable domain is EPEVTQTPSHQVTQMGQEVILRCVPISNHLYFYWYRQILGQKVEFLVSFYNNEISEKSEIFDDQFSVERPDGSNFTLKIRSTKLEDSAMYFCASSLQGRATNEKLFFGSGTQLSVL.

The DNA of the CDR3 is TGTGCCAGCAGCCCCGGCCCGTGGAGAGAGACCCAGTACTTC. This gives the protein CASSPGPWRETQYF. This chain uses TRBV7-2 with TRBJ2-5; no definite D call. Germline loops: CDR1 SGHTA, CDR2 FQGNSA. Deletions cut 5 bases from V and 4 bases from J, with 14 bases between. The CDR3 contains 14 residues.

This clone was found a few times. This chain joins TRBV19 and TRBJ2-7; a weak D match, TRBD2 (6 bases). Germline V lookup: CDR1 LNHDA, CDR2 SQIVND (reference sequence). This CDR3 has 15 amino acids. Trimming removed 5 bases from V and 6 bases from J, with 20 bases in between. DNA of the CDR3: TGTGCCAGTAGTCCGGCCGCGGACGGGGGAGGCGAGCAGTACTTC. Translation: CASSPAADGGGEQYF.

The rearrangement uses TRBV6-6 and TRBJ2-5; D unresolved. The CDR3 covers 15 residues. Germline V CDR1 and CDR2: MNHNY, SVGAGI (reference sequence). The V end was cut by 0 bases, the J end by 2 bases, with 10 bases between. The CDR3 DNA follows: TGTGCCAGCAGTTACTCGAAGCTTACTCAAGAGACCCAGTACTTC. Residues: CASSYSKLTQETQYF.

The chain links TRBV7-2 to TRBJ1-5; D gene unclear. From germline, CDR1 is SGHTA and CDR2 FQGNSA. Trimming pared 1 base from V and 6 bases from J, leaving 13 bases between. The CDR3 has 15 residues. The DNA of the CDR3 is TGTGCCAGCAGCTTAGTGGTCCAGCTCAGTCAGCCCCAGCATTTT. Amino acids: CASSLVVQLSQPQHF.

V usage is TRBV4-3 and J usage is TRBJ2-3; D not certain. The germline V gene encodes CDR1 LGHNA and CDR2 YSLEER. The CDR3 contains 16 residues. Trimming left V 0 bases short and J 3 bases short, with 13 bases between. The CDR3 loop reads CASSQDGTIGTDTQYF. The CDR3 DNA reads TGCGCCAGCAGCCAAGACGGAACGATAGGGACAGATACGCAGTATTTT.

The chain uses TRBV11-2 and TRBJ2-3, with D perhaps given as TRBD1 or TRBD2 (5 bases each). The V end was cut by 5 bases, the J end by 0 bases, with 15 bases between. This CDR3 is built from 16 residues. Germline V gene lookup returns CDR1 SGHAT and CDR2 FQNNGV. CDR3 protein: CASSRGVSGSTDTQYF. The CDR3 DNA reads as TGTGCCAGCAGCCGAGGGGTCAGCGGTAGCACAGATACGCAGTATTTT.

The chain carries TRBV24-1 and TRBJ1-1; possibly TRBD1 for D (5 bases). V shed 4 bases and J shed 3 bases, with 8 bases lying between them. The germline CDR1 and CDR2 sequences are KGHDR and SFDVKD. The CDR3 sequence is 13 residues long. In nucleotides, the CDR3 is TGTGCCACCAGTGAGGGCAGGGACACTGAAGCTTTCTTT. Translating gives CATSEGRDTEAFF.

V usage is TRBV9 and J usage is TRBJ1-2, with 11 positions matching TRBD1. The germline V gene has CDR1 SGDLS and CDR2 YYNGEE. The J segment lost 13 bases and the V segment lost 4 bases, leaving 12 bases of the junction unmatched. The CDR3 is 14 amino acids. The DNA for the CDR3 is TGTGCCAGCAGCCTCGGACTGGACAGGGGGCATCCCACCTTC. Amino acids: CASSLGLDRGHPTF.

This clone turned up a few times. The chain has TRBV12-3 or TRBV12-4 and TRBJ1-1, with no clear D. Trimming shortened V by 3 bases and J by 2 bases, and 7 bases separated the two germline ends. CDR3 length: 13 residues. The CDR3, as DNA: TGTGCCAGCAGTTTTGCGGCTAACACTGAAGCTTTCTTT. Translated, it gives CASSFAANTEAFF.

This chain uses TRBV14 with TRBJ2-7; TRBD2 matches at 9 bases. The CDR3 totals 16 residues. Germline V lookup: CDR1 SGHDN, CDR2 FVKESK. The V gene end was trimmed by 3 bases and the J gene end by 5 bases; junction bases not matched to a gene: 11. The CDR3 loop reads CASSQDVLAGKNEQYF. The CDR3 DNA reads as TGTGCCAGCAGCCAGGATGTCCTAGCGGGGAAAAACGAGCAGTACTTC.

V is TRBV20-1 and J is TRBJ1-2; D remains unclear. V shed 3 bases and J shed 8 bases, with 7 bases lying between them. CDR3 length: 10 residues. Germline assignment: CDR1 DFQATT and CDR2 SNEGSKA (reference sequence). In DNA form, the CDR3 reads TGCAGTGCTAGCAATAGGGGCTACACCTTC. Translation: CSASNRGYTF.

This rearrangement joins TRBV5-4 to TRBJ1-1, with TRBD1 matching 7 bases. The J segment lost 5 bases and the V segment lost 2 bases, leaving 6 bases of the junction unmatched. The CDR3 is made up of 14 amino acids. CDR1 is SGHNT, CDR2 YYREEE, per germline (reference sequence). CDR3 region: CASSFEWTGTEAFF. CDR3 DNA sequence: TGTGCCAGCAGCTTCGAGTGGACAGGTACTGAAGCTTTCTTT.

This clone occurred many times. The chain employs TRBV5-1 and TRBJ1-2; D uncertain. CDR1 is SGHRS, CDR2 YFSETQ, per germline. V was clipped by 0 bases and J by 5 bases, with 11 bases between them. The CDR3 consists of 14 residues. The CDR3 loop reads CASSLAEPKYGYTF. The CDR3 DNA is TGCGCCAGCAGCTTGGCCGAACCCAAGTATGGCTACACCTTC.

The chain combines TRBV18 with TRBJ1-1, with D possibly being TRBD1 (6 bases). With 2 bases removed from V and 4 bases from J, the gap between germline ends came to 14 bases. Germline CDR1 and CDR2: KGHSH and LQKENI. This CDR3 is 15 amino acids long. The CDR3 here is CASSPDEQGSTEAFF. The DNA of the CDR3 is TGTGCCAGCTCACCAGATGAACAGGGAAGCACTGAAGCTTTCTTT.